These 9 T cell receptor beta chains were sequenced from one sample in a study of T cell repertoires in cytomegalovirus infection. TCRdb redid the calling of the reads with MiXCR, one entry per CDR3 protein. Of some 940,000 distinct CDR3 sequences listed, around 30% were seen once; the top ten hold more than 13%. Antigens of these TCRs are unknown. This specimen was cultured CD8+ T cells from PBMCs, taken from culture after CMV antigen stimulation. All receptors derive from a human donor in good health (CMV status not recorded). Some clones in this sample may be carry-over from other donors' samples.

The chain carries TRBV6-1 and TRBJ1-1; TRBD1 might be the D (6 bases). Trimming shortened V by 9 bases and J by 4 bases, and 21 bases separated the two germline ends. Germline values: CDR1 MNHNS, CDR2 SASEGT. The CDR3 runs 15 residues. The CDR3 DNA reads TGTGCCAGTCCCACGGTAGGGGCCAGGGGCACTGAAGCTTTCTTT. As protein: CASPTVGARGTEAFF.

This clonotype was detected ten times or more. The genes are TRBV5-1 and TRBJ1-1; D call uncertain. V dropped 0 bases and J dropped 1 base, with 7 bases sitting between them. CDR3 size: 14 residues. CDR1 and CDR2 (germline): SGHRS, YFSETQ. Here the CDR3 DNA reads TGCGCCAGCAGCTTGGATTCAGGGAACACTGAAGCTTTCTTT. Protein: CASSLDSGNTEAFF.

The CDR3 bases are TGTGCCAGCAGCATACAGGGACAAGGGGGCAATGAGCAGTTCTTC. Translated, it gives CASSIQGQGGNEQFF. V usage is TRBV12-3 or TRBV12-4 and J usage is TRBJ2-1; D is possibly TRBD1 (6 bases). Trimming stripped 6 bases from V and 6 bases from J, with 18 bases between. CDR3 length equals 15 residues.

This clonotype showed up many times. V is TRBV7-2 and J is TRBJ2-1; 8 bases align to TRBD2. Germline V lookup: CDR1 SGHTA, CDR2 FQGNSA. With 4 bases clipped from V and 0 bases from J, the junction kept 2 bases outside the gene matches. This CDR3 has 15 residues. The CDR3 nucleotides are TGTGCCAGCAGCTATACTAGCGGCTCCTACAATGAGCAGTTCTTC. This translates into CASSYTSGSYNEQFF.

This clonotype occurred a few times. The chain carries TRBV4-2 and TRBJ2-3; 10 nucleotides align to TRBD2. The CDR3 runs to 15 residues. Germline assignment: CDR1 LGHNA and CDR2 YNFKEQ. Trimming cost V 1 base and J 4 bases; bases outside gene matches: 2. The CDR3 DNA sequence: TGTGCCAGCAGCCAAGTCGGGACTAGCGCAGATACGCAGTATTTT. It encodes CASSQVGTSADTQYF.

With regard to this clonotype: Compared with germline, one end of the junction differs, possibly owing to a read error. The J gene is TRBJ1-5, the V gene TRBV6-4, with D maybe TRBD1 (6 bases). The V gene's germline CDR1 is MRHNA and CDR2 SNTAGT. The CDR3 totals 16 residues. The CDR3 DNA reads as TGTGCCAGCAGTGAACTCCGCAGGGGAAGCAGTCAGCCCCAGCATTTT. Its translation is CASSELRRGSSQPQHF.

This chain joins TRBV10-2 and TRBJ2-3; D ambiguous. V lost 3 bases, J lost 2 bases, and 9 bases lay in between. Germline CDR1 is WSHSY and CDR2 is SAAADI. The CDR3 is 14 residues long. CDR3 residues: CASSEYSATDTQYF. The CDR3, as DNA: TGCGCCAGCAGTGAATACTCGGCCACAGATACGCAGTATTTT.

As concerns this clonotype: The junction departs from germline at one end; a sequencing error may be responsible. V usage is TRBV7-3 and J usage is TRBJ2-6, with D possibly being TRBD1 (6 bases). The CDR3 covers 19 residues. Germline V gene sequence: CDR1 SGHTA, CDR2 FQGTGA. CDR3 region: CASRSDSPYGLSGANVLSF. The CDR3 region has the DNA TGTGCCAGCAGATCGGACAGTCCCTACGGTCTCTCTGGGGCCAACGTCCTGAGTTTC.

This clonotype has a single count. The V gene is TRBV19, the J gene TRBJ1-1, with unresolved D. V lost 3 bases to trimming and J lost 1 base, with 12 bases between them. CDR1 and CDR2 from the germline V gene are LNHDA and SQIVND (reference sequence). The CDR3 covers 15 residues. CDR3 DNA: TGTGCCAGTAGTATTGATTCGAATCCGAACACTGAAGCTTTCTTT. Translating gives CASSIDSNPNTEAFF.